The sequence of this T cell receptor (beta chain) was determined in a study of T cell responses to AZD1222 COVID-19 vaccine. The study, taken as a whole, reports: At 160-218 and 743-854, vaccine-associated CD4 TCRs were dominant, and they spanned spike. White British ancestry dominated among donors, who included more females, and clonal diversity was possibly underestimated. Only after the peak T cell response were repertoires sampled. Among AZD1222 vaccinees, only six or seven were seropositive at baseline.

Clones were read by immunoSEQ multiplex PCR, and TCRdb kept only the in-frame ones, dropping some. The sample consists of about 150,000 clones, roughly nine tenths of them appearing once. Comments on this clone: Its antigen is unidentified.

The ends lost 9 bases at V and 6 bases at J; junction bases unmatched: 5. In germline, CDR1 is SNHLY, CDR2 FYNNEI. The CDR3 contains 13 residues. The TCR was taken from an adult in good health. Sequenced material: peripheral blood, taken on day 0 of MenACWY control vaccination. The V and J genes are TRBV2 and TRBJ1-4; 9 bases match TRBD1. CDR3 in DNA: TGTGCCAGGACCCGGGACAGGGATGAAAAACTGTTTTTT. Amino acids: CARTRDRDEKLFF.